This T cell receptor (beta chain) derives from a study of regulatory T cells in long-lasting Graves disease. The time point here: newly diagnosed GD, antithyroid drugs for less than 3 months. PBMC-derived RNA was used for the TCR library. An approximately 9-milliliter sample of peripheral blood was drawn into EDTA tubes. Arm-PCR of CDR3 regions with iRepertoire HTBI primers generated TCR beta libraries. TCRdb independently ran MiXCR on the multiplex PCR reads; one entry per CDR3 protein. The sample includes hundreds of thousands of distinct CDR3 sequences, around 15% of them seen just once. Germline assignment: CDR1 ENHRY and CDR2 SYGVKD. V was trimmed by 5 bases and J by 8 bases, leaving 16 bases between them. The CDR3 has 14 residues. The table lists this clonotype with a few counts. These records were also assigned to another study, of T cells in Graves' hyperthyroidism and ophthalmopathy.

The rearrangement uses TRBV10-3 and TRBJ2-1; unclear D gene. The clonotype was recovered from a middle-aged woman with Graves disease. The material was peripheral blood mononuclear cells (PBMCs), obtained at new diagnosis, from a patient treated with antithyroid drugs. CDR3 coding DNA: TGTGCCATCAGTAATCCCCCCGGAATCTATGAGCAGTTCTTC. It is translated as CAISNPPGIYEQFF.